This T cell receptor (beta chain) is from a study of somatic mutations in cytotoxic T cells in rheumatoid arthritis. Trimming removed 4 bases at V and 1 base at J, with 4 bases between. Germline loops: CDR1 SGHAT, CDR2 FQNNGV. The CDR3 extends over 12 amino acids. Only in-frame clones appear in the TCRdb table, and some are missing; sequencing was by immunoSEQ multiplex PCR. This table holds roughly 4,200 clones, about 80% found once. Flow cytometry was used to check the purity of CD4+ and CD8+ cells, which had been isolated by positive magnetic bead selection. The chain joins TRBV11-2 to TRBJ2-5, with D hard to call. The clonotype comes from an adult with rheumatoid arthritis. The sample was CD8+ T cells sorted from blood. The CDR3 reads CASSSSQETQYF. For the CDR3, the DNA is TGTGCCAGCAGCTCCAGCCAAGAGACCCAGTACTTC. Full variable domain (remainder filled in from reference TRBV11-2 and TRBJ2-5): EAGVAQSPRYKIIEKRQSVAFWCNPISGHATLYWYQQILGQGPKLLIQFQNNGVVDDSQLPKDRFSAERLKGVDSTLKIQPAKLEDSAVYLCASSSSQETQYFGPGTRLLVL.